What follows are 23 T cell receptor beta chains derived from one specimen sequenced in a study of early T cells in non-severe SARS-CoV-2 infection. TCRdb reanalysed the 5' RACE reads using MiXCR and keeps one entry per CDR3 protein. The data show about 70,000 distinct CDR3 sequences, roughly 10% seen once. The sequenced sample was whole blood. The receptor source for this set is an adult who was a healthcare worker with PCR-confirmed SARS-CoV-2 infection or an uninfected control (not recorded which).

The gene calls are TRBV29-1 and TRBJ2-3; D ambiguous. The length of the CDR3 is 13 residues. Between the trimmed V and J ends, which lost 3 bases and 0 bases, there was a span of 7 bases. The V gene's germline CDR1 is SQVTM and CDR2 ANQGSEA. CDR3 amino acids: CSVDGGSTDTQYF. Here the CDR3 DNA reads TGCAGCGTTGATGGTGGTAGCACAGATACGCAGTATTTT.

This clonotype was detected ten times or more. The chain is built from TRBV4-1 and TRBJ2-4; no definite D call. This CDR3 is 15 amino acids long. The V end was cut by 2 bases, the J end by 0 bases, with 8 bases between. The germline CDR1 and CDR2 sequences are MGHRA and YSYEKL. CDR3 protein: CASSQLRTAKNIQYF. The CDR3 DNA is TGCGCCAGCAGCCAACTTAGGACAGCCAAAAACATTCAGTACTTC.

The chain has TRBV2 and TRBJ2-2; D gene ambiguous. Per the germline V gene, CDR1 is SNHLY and CDR2 is FYNNEI. V shed 4 bases and J shed 0 bases, with 6 bases lying between them. The CDR3 covers 14 residues. The DNA of the CDR3 is TGTGCCAGCAGTGGAAATACGAACACCGGGGAGCTGTTTTTT. It encodes CASSGNTNTGELFF.

A few counts support this clonotype. V usage is TRBV19 and J usage is TRBJ2-3, with 10 positions matching TRBD2. Per germline, CDR1 LNHDA and CDR2 SQIVND (reference sequence). The CDR3 contains 16 residues. Unmatched junction bases numbered 3, after V lost 3 bases and J lost 0 bases. The CDR3 DNA is TGTGCCAGTAGTATTAGCGGGGGGACTAGCACAGATACGCAGTATTTT. This codes for CASSISGGTSTDTQYF.

This chain uses TRBV5-6 with TRBJ2-5; no clear D. With 4 bases removed from V and 1 base from J, the gap between germline ends came to 8 bases. The germline CDR1 and CDR2 sequences are SGHDT and YYEEEE. The CDR3 extends over 13 amino acids. The CDR3 loop is CASSTYIQETQYF. CDR3 bases: TGTGCCAGCAGCACCTACATCCAAGAGACCCAGTACTTC.

The chain combines TRBV29-1 with TRBJ2-3; 8 bases are a match to TRBD2. Trimming removed 0 bases from V and 2 bases from J; junction bases left unmatched: 7. The germline CDR1 and CDR2 sequences are SQVTM and ANQGSEA. There are 16 residues in the CDR3. The CDR3 sequence: CSVEDRLAGNTDTQYF. CDR3 bases: TGCAGCGTTGAAGATCGTCTAGCGGGCAACACAGATACGCAGTATTTT.

This chain links TRBV7-9 with TRBJ2-5, with TRBD2 matching 14 bases. CDR3 length: 16 amino acids. V dropped 6 bases and J dropped 2; count of bases not matched to a gene: 5. Germline V gene lookup returns CDR1 SEHNR and CDR2 FQNEAQ (reference sequence). For the CDR3, the DNA is TGTGCCAGCAGTCCGGGACTAGCGGGGGCACAAGAGACCCAGTACTTC. Translated: CASSPGLAGAQETQYF. Drawing the rest from reference TRBV7-9 and TRBJ2-5, the complete variable domain is DTGVSQNPRHKITKRGQNVTFRCDPISEHNRLYWYRQTLGQGPEFLTYFQNEAQLEKSRLLSDRFSAERPKGSFSTLEIQRTEQGDSAMYLCASSPGLAGAQETQYFGPGTRLLVL.

There are many counts of this clonotype. The chain has TRBV6-2 or TRBV6-3 and TRBJ1-2; a possible D gene is TRBD1 (5 bases). Germline V gene lookup returns CDR1 MNHEY and CDR2 SVGEGT. This CDR3 contains 16 residues. Between the trimmed V and J ends, which lost 4 bases and 7 bases, there was a span of 22 bases. The CDR3 is CASSFILDTSRRGYTF. The DNA of the CDR3 is TGTGCCAGCAGTTTTATCTTGGACACGTCGCGACGTGGCTACACCTTC.

This clonotype was counted only a few times. The J gene is TRBJ1-2, the V gene TRBV5-1, with D tentatively TRBD1 (5 bases). V lost 0 bases and J 7 bases, leaving 13 bases between the germline ends. This CDR3 has 14 amino acids. CDR1 and CDR2 (germline): SGHRS, YFSETQ. Here the CDR3 reads CASSLVAGPPGYTF. The CDR3 DNA sequence: TGCGCCAGCAGCTTGGTGGCAGGGCCGCCTGGCTACACCTTC.

Ten or more counts support this clonotype. The J gene is TRBJ2-3, the V gene TRBV10-3, with D possibly TRBD2 on 6 matching bases. Germline CDR1 ENHRY, CDR2 SYGVKD. The CDR3 contains 16 residues. Trimming stripped 10 bases from V and 1 base from J, with 21 bases between. The CDR3 DNA sequence: TGTGCCAACCGGCCGGAGGGGAGGCCTGGCACAGATACGCAGTATTTT. This encodes CANRPEGRPGTDTQYF.

The V call is TRBV6-6, the J call TRBJ1-5; possibly TRBD1 for D (6 bases). The germline gives CDR1 MNHNY, CDR2 SVGAGI (reference sequence). This CDR3 is built from 17 residues. Trimming removed 4 bases at V and 4 bases at J, with 20 bases between. The CDR3 coding sequence is TGTGCCAGCAGTTCCTATTGGGACACGCGGGGAAATCAGCCCCAGCATTTT. It yields the protein CASSSYWDTRGNQPQHF.

This chain joins TRBV10-2 and TRBJ1-4, with TRBD1 identical over 7 bases. The CDR3 consists of 16 residues. Germline loops: CDR1 WSHSY, CDR2 SAAADI. V shed 0 bases and J 3 bases; nucleotides not matched to a gene: 4. Here the CDR3 reads CASSESGTVPNEKLFF. The CDR3 DNA reads as TGCGCCAGCAGTGAGTCGGGGACAGTTCCTAATGAAAAACTGTTTTTT.

This clonotype was counted ten times or more. The genes are TRBV6-5 and TRBJ2-3, with TRBD1 as a possible D gene (6 bases). In germline, CDR1 is MNHEY, CDR2 SVGAGI. This CDR3 comprises 16 residues. Trimming stripped 6 bases from V and 1 base from J, with 17 bases between. CDR3 bases: TGTGCCAGCAGCCACCCTCCGGGACACCGCACAGATACGCAGTATTTT. Protein sequence: CASSHPPGHRTDTQYF.

The V gene is TRBV7-9, the J gene TRBJ2-5, with TRBD2 matching over 9 bases. The V segment lost 1 base and the J segment 2 bases; nucleotides outside the gene matches: 2. The CDR3 has 15 amino acids. CDR1 and CDR2 from the germline V gene are SEHNR and FQNEAQ (reference sequence). In DNA, the CDR3 is TGTGCCAGCAGCTTAGGACTAGCGGCACAAGAGACCCAGTACTTC. Translating it yields CASSLGLAAQETQYF. Drawing the rest from reference TRBV7-9 and TRBJ2-5, the complete variable domain is DTGVSQNPRHKITKRGQNVTFRCDPISEHNRLYWYRQTLGQGPEFLTYFQNEAQLEKSRLLSDRFSAERPKGSFSTLEIQRTEQGDSAMYLCASSLGLAAQETQYFGPGTRLLVL.

This clonotype was counted many times. V gene TRBV12-3 or TRBV12-4 combines with J gene TRBJ1-1; no clear D gene. The CDR3 runs 12 residues. Trimming removed 5 bases at V and 1 base at J, with 5 bases between. CDR3: CASSPRNTEAFF. The CDR3 DNA sequence: TGTGCCAGCAGTCCCCGGAACACTGAAGCTTTCTTT.

This clonotype appeared many times. This chain links TRBV7-9 with TRBJ1-5; D gene uncertain. The CDR3 loop spans 18 amino acids. V was clipped by 5 bases and J by 4 bases, with 24 bases between them. Per the germline V gene, CDR1 is SEHNR and CDR2 is FQNEAQ (reference sequence). Here the CDR3 reads CASSGRDDTGRVNQPQHF. The CDR3 DNA follows: TGTGCCAGCAGCGGGAGAGACGACACTGGGCGGGTAAATCAGCCCCAGCATTTT. Looking up the rest from reference TRBV7-9 and TRBJ1-5 gives the full variable domain: DTGVSQNPRHKITKRGQNVTFRCDPISEHNRLYWYRQTLGQGPEFLTYFQNEAQLEKSRLLSDRFSAERPKGSFSTLEIQRTEQGDSAMYLCASSGRDDTGRVNQPQHFGDGTRLSIL.

This clonotype turned up a few times. Sequence at one end of the junction differs from germline and may be a read error. The gene calls are TRBV18 and TRBJ1-1, with TRBD1 matching 10 bases. Germline values: CDR1 KGHSH, CDR2 LQKENI. CDR3 size: 14 residues. CDR3 sequence reads: CASLRGDRGTEVFF. CDR3 in DNA: TGTGCCAGCTTGCGGGGGGACAGGGGAACTGAAGTTTTCTTT.

This clonotype was found many times. The J gene is TRBJ1-1, the V gene TRBV29-1; possible D gene TRBD1, 5 bases. The CDR3 runs 17 residues. Trimming removed 3 bases from V and 2 bases from J, with 22 bases in between. Germline-derived CDR1 and CDR2 are SQVTM and ANQGSEA. The CDR3 region is CSVDLGRPGRRNTEAFF. CDR3 DNA sequence: TGCAGCGTTGACCTAGGGCGGCCGGGACGGAGAAACACTGAAGCTTTCTTT.

The CDR3 region is CASRGQGGSNQPQHF. The CDR3 DNA reads as TGTGCCAGCAGGGGACAGGGGGGTAGCAATCAGCCCCAGCATTTT. The chain employs TRBV6-5 and TRBJ1-5, with TRBD1 identical over 11 bases. Unmatched junction bases numbered 1, after V lost 6 bases and J lost 0 bases. Germline V gives CDR1 MNHEY, CDR2 SVGAGI. This CDR3 has 15 residues.

The V call is TRBV6-1, the J call TRBJ1-2; 8 bases are shared with TRBD1. V trimming: 1 base; J trimming: 4 bases; junction bases outside the gene matches: 2. Per germline, CDR1 MNHNS and CDR2 SASEGT. There are 14 residues in the CDR3. Here the CDR3 reads CASSEEQGAYGYTF. DNA for the CDR3: TGTGCCAGCAGTGAAGAGCAGGGGGCCTATGGCTACACCTTC.

Many counts were recorded for this clonotype. The chain is built from TRBV5-4 and TRBJ2-3; weak D call: TRBD2 (6 bases). Germline assignment: CDR1 SGHNT and CDR2 YYREEE (reference sequence). The CDR3 totals 15 residues. V gave up 0 bases and J gave up 2 bases, with 10 bases separating them. CDR3 loop: CASSLVEGSTDTQYF. As DNA, the CDR3 is TGTGCCAGCAGCTTGGTGGAGGGTTCCACAGATACGCAGTATTTT.

This clonotype is labeled as medium-sized. The chain joins TRBV18 to TRBJ1-1; tentative D call: TRBD1 (6 bases). The germline V gene has CDR1 KGHSH and CDR2 LQKENI. The CDR3 has 17 residues. Deletions cut 5 bases from V and 0 bases from J, with 19 bases between. As DNA, the CDR3 is TGTGCCAGCTCATCCCCTAAAAAATGGGGGCTGAACACTGAAGCTTTCTTT. Residues: CASSSPKKWGLNTEAFF.

This clonotype was recorded a few times. The chain employs TRBV7-2 and TRBJ1-2, with 8 bases fitting TRBD1. CDR1 and CDR2 from the germline V gene are SGHTA and FQGNSA. V shed 4 bases and J 3 bases; nucleotides not matched to a gene: 7. The CDR3 covers 15 residues. CDR3 residues: CASSYRDRLYYGYTF. The CDR3, as DNA: TGTGCCAGCAGCTACCGGGACAGGCTTTACTATGGCTACACCTTC.